Listed below are T cell receptor beta chains from one sample, sequenced in a study of neurological immune-mediated disorders. TCRdb recomputed calls from the 5' RACE reads with MiXCR, one row per CDR3 protein. The profile shows about 25,000 distinct CDR3 sequences, under 15% of them singletons. What was sequenced was PBMCs. These receptors came from a woman between 40 and 55 years old with HTLV-1-associated myelopathy (HAM/TSP). The CDR3 runs from the conserved cysteine through the conserved F or W. A D gene is named only where the DNA matches it firmly. Expanded clones get a size class; other rows say once, few or many, or leave the size out.

d_call	v_call	j_call	clone_size	cdr3_aa	cdr3_nt
.	TRBV20-1	TRBJ1-1	many	CSAKTLSPEAFF	TGCAGTGCTAAAACTCTCTCCCCTGAAGCTTTCTTT
TRBD1	TRBV12-3/TRBV12-4	TRBJ1-2	few	CASSQDRRANYGYTF	TGTGCCAGCAGCCAGGACAGGCGAGCTAACTATGGCTACACCTTC
.	TRBV12-3/TRBV12-4	TRBJ2-3	many	CASSLPGTDTQYF	TGTGCCAGCAGTTTGCCAGGCACAGATACGCAGTATTTT
TRBD2	TRBV7-2	TRBJ2-7	many	CASSLDQRGLAGSYEQYF	TGTGCCAGCAGCTTAGATCAGCGTGGACTAGCGGGGTCCTACGAGCAGTACTTC
.	TRBV9	TRBJ1-4	many	CASSVDKAHGKLFF	TGTGCCAGCAGCGTAGACAAGGCTCATGGAAAACTGTTTTTT
.	TRBV7-2	TRBJ2-1	many	CASSRRLNNEQFF	TGTGCCAGCAGCCGTCGTCTAAACAATGAGCAGTTCTTC
.	TRBV7-3	TRBJ2-3	.	CASSPNGDTQYF	TGTGCCAGCAGCCCCAACGGTGATACGCAGTATTTT
.	TRBV5-1	TRBJ1-1	many	CASSLDPTGLKNTEAFF	TGCGCCAGCAGCTTGGACCCCACAGGACTGAAGAACACTGAAGCTTTCTTT
.	TRBV7-9	TRBJ1-2	many	CASSFGGDGYTF	TGTGCCAGCAGCTTCGGGGGGGACGGCTACACCTTC
TRBD1	TRBV10-3	TRBJ2-2	many	CAISRQGDGELFF	TGTGCCATCAGTCGACAGGGCGACGGGGAGCTGTTTTTT
TRBD2	TRBV20-1	TRBJ2-3	medium-sized	CSARAIIAGGPADTQYF	TGCAGTGCTAGAGCCATAATAGCGGGGGGGCCAGCAGATACGCAGTATTTT
.	TRBV6-6	TRBJ2-5	many	CASSYPGHGGTQYF	TGTGCCAGCAGTTACCCGGGACACGGGGGGACCCAGTACTTC
TRBD1	TRBV20-1	TRBJ1-4	many	CSASRTGIREKLFF	TGCAGTGCAAGCAGGACAGGAATCAGGGAAAAACTGTTTTTT
.	TRBV7-9	TRBJ2-1	many	CASKEGGGEQFF	TGTGCCAGTAAAGAAGGGGGGGGTGAGCAGTTCTTC
TRBD1	TRBV5-1	TRBJ2-3	.	CASSPGQGVDTQYF	TGCGCCAGCAGCCCAGGACAGGGGGTAGATACGCAGTATTTT
.	TRBV20-1	TRBJ1-1	many	CSARETPIPEAFF	TGCAGTGCTAGAGAAACCCCTATCCCTGAAGCTTTCTTT
.	TRBV12-3/TRBV12-4	TRBJ2-5	many	CASSLVGGGETQYF	TGTGCCAGCAGTTTAGTAGGTGGCGGGGAGACCCAGTACTTC
.	TRBV6-5	TRBJ1-1	many	CASSYIRGNGDTEAFF	TGTGCCAGCAGTTACATAAGAGGCAACGGGGACACTGAAGCTTTCTTT
TRBD2	TRBV20-1	TRBJ2-3	many	CSGMAGGRTDTQYF	TGCAGTGGGATGGCGGGGGGGCGCACAGATACGCAGTATTTT
.	TRBV12-5	TRBJ2-3	.	CASGPQGPPTDTQYF	TGTGCTAGTGGTCCGCAAGGGCCCCCCACAGATACGCAGTATTTT
TRBD1	TRBV12-3/TRBV12-4	TRBJ1-5	many	CASSFGTGRNQPQHF	TGTGCCAGCAGTTTTGGGACAGGGCGCAATCAGCCCCAGCATTTT
.	TRBV5-1	TRBJ2-2	many	CASSSLVGELFF	TGCGCCAGCAGCTCCCTCGTCGGGGAGCTGTTTTTT
TRBD2	TRBV9	TRBJ2-1	many	CAGSRSSGGTEQFF	TGTGCCGGCTCCCGATCTAGCGGGGGAACCGAGCAGTTCTTC
TRBD2	TRBV20-1	TRBJ2-7	.	CSASPPGLGTTYEQYF	TGCAGTGCTAGCCCTCCGGGACTAGGAACAACCTACGAGCAGTACTTC
.	TRBV5-1	TRBJ2-7	medium-sized	CASRRQGSAEEQYF	TGCGCCAGCAGGCGTCAGGGGTCTGCGGAGGAGCAGTACTTC
TRBD1	TRBV2	TRBJ2-2	many	CASRQGATGTGELFF	TGTGCCAGCAGACAGGGGGCCACGGGCACCGGGGAGCTGTTTTTT
TRBD1	TRBV10-2	TRBJ2-5	many	CASSERGQGAIFQETQYF	TGCGCCAGCAGTGAGAGGGGACAGGGGGCGATCTTCCAAGAGACCCAGTACTTC
.	TRBV4-1	TRBJ1-5	many	CASSQVRVGLNSNQPQHF	TGCGCCAGCAGCCAGGTCAGGGTTGGGCTGAATAGCAATCAGCCCCAGCATTTT
TRBD2	TRBV5-1	TRBJ2-1	many	CASSLERGTYNEQFF	TGCGCCAGCAGCTTGGAGCGGGGGACTTACAATGAGCAGTTCTTC
.	TRBV6-5	TRBJ1-1	many	CASSTPRSADEAFF	TGTGCCAGCAGTACCCCACGGTCGGCGGATGAAGCTTTCTTT
.	TRBV9	TRBJ2-5	many	CASTPRGEETQYF	TGTGCCAGCACCCCGAGGGGTGAAGAGACCCAGTACTTC
TRBD1	TRBV7-2	TRBJ2-7	many	CASSKQGQGYEQYF	TGTGCCAGCAGTAAACAGGGGCAAGGCTACGAGCAGTACTTC
.	TRBV10-3	TRBJ1-1	many	CAISRGVDTEAFF	TGTGCCATCAGTCGAGGAGTTGACACTGAAGCTTTCTTT
TRBD1	TRBV11-3	TRBJ1-1	few	CASSFGTANTEAFF	TGTGCCAGCAGCTTCGGGACAGCCAACACTGAAGCTTTCTTT
.	TRBV5-5	TRBJ2-3	once	CASSLEWVSTDTQYF	TGTGCCAGCAGCTTGGAATGGGTTAGCACAGATACGCAGTATTTT
TRBD2	TRBV5-1	TRBJ2-5	many	CASSPIAGGEGETQYF	TGCGCCAGCAGCCCCATAGCGGGGGGAGAAGGAGAGACCCAGTACTTC
TRBD2	TRBV20-1	TRBJ2-1	.	CSAGRGGRFNEQFF	TGCAGTGCTGGACGGGGGGGCCGCTTCAATGAGCAGTTCTTC
TRBD2	TRBV3-1	TRBJ2-7	many	CASSQDPSGVDEQYF	TGTGCCAGCAGCCAAGATCCGAGCGGGGTTGACGAGCAGTACTTC
.	TRBV5-1	TRBJ1-1	many	CASSAAQGTEAFF	TGCGCCAGCAGCGCTGCCCAGGGGACTGAAGCTTTCTTT
TRBD2	TRBV3-1	TRBJ2-4	many	CASSQAGLADIQYF	TGTGCCAGCAGCCAAGCTGGACTAGCGGACATTCAGTACTTC
TRBD2	TRBV5-1	TRBJ2-7	many	CASSYSGGEQYF	TGCGCCAGCAGCTATAGCGGGGGAGAGCAGTACTTC
TRBD1	TRBV20-1	TRBJ2-3	.	CSARTGDVTYTQYF	TGCAGTGCTAGGACAGGGGACGTCACATATACGCAGTATTTT
.	TRBV6-1	TRBJ2-1	.	CASSEASYNEQFF	TGTGCCAGCAGTGAAGCTAGTTACAATGAGCAGTTCTTC
.	TRBV12-3/TRBV12-4	TRBJ1-4	many	CASREALGNLFF	TGTGCCAGCAGGGAGGCCTTGGGAAACCTGTTTTTT
.	TRBV25-1	TRBJ2-7	many	CASSESYPGKPYEQYF	TGTGCCAGCAGTGAATCTTATCCAGGTAAACCCTACGAGCAGTACTTC
.	TRBV7-8	TRBJ2-3	.	CASSQVAGNTDTQYF	TGTGCCAGCAGCCAGGTGGCGGGGAACACAGATACGCAGTATTTT
TRBD2	TRBV5-1	TRBJ2-1	many	CASSEIAGAFNEQFF	TGCGCCAGCAGCGAAATAGCGGGGGCTTTCAATGAGCAGTTCTTC
.	TRBV12-3/TRBV12-4	TRBJ2-4	medium-sized	CASTLGGKNIQYF	TGTGCCAGCACTTTAGGTGGCAAAAACATTCAGTACTTC
.	TRBV9	TRBJ2-1	medium-sized	CASSVALDSPHNEQFF	TGTGCCAGCAGCGTAGCTCTTGACAGTCCCCACAATGAGCAGTTCTTC
.	TRBV29-1	TRBJ1-1	many	CSVWDTGPNTEAFF	TGCAGCGTCTGGGACACGGGGCCGAACACTGAAGCTTTCTTT
.	TRBV12-3/TRBV12-4	TRBJ1-1	many	CASSLGDMVNTEAFF	TGTGCCAGCAGTTTAGGGGACATGGTGAACACTGAAGCTTTCTTT
.	TRBV12-3/TRBV12-4	TRBJ2-3	many	CASSLQGRGADTQYF	TGTGCCAGCAGTTTACAAGGCAGGGGCGCAGATACGCAGTATTTT
TRBD2	TRBV11-2	TRBJ2-1	many	CASSLGRGRGGHNEQFF	TGTGCCAGCAGCTTAGGGCGCGGGCGGGGGGGCCACAATGAGCAGTTCTTC
TRBD2	TRBV7-2	TRBJ2-7	.	CASSSVLAGFSEQYF	TGTGCCAGCAGCTCGGTACTAGCGGGCTTTAGCGAGCAGTACTTC